This entry lists 28 T cell receptor beta chains sequenced from one sample in a study of shared T cell receptors in the human thymus. Generated by immunoSEQ multiplex PCR, the TCRdb table keeps only in-frame clones and is missing some. The table records 650,000 to 950,000 clones, approximately 85% of them present only once. The same specimen was also included in a second study, on human thymus T cells.

What was sequenced was thymocytes. The receptors originated from a girl under three years old with a congenital heart defect.

The chain combines TRBV6-1 with TRBJ2-6; 8 bases line up with TRBD1. Per the germline V gene, CDR1 is MNHNS and CDR2 is SASEGT. Trimming removed 4 bases from V and 0 bases from J; junction bases left unmatched: 8. The CDR3 sequence is 18 residues long. The CDR3 nucleotides are TGTGCCAGCAGTGCGGCCGGGACAGGCTACTCTGGGGCCAACGTCCTGACTTTC. Its translation: CASSAAGTGYSGANVLTF.

This clone has more than one count but fewer than ten. The V gene is TRBV29-1, the J gene TRBJ1-1; weak D call: TRBD1 (6 bases). CDR3 size: 17 residues. Trimming left V 1 base short and J 4 bases short, with 22 bases between. Germline V gene sequence: CDR1 SQVTM, CDR2 ANQGSEA. CDR3 DNA: TGCAGCGTTGAAGCTGGGGACCGCGGAAACAGGGTCACTGAAGCTTTCTTT. This translates into CSVEAGDRGNRVTEAFF.

V usage is TRBV5-4 and J usage is TRBJ2-5, with 10 positions matching TRBD1. The ends lost 0 bases at V and 1 base at J; junction bases unmatched: 3. The CDR3 spans 16 residues. Germline assignment: CDR1 SGHNT and CDR2 YYREEE (reference sequence). The CDR3 is CASSLVGQGSQETQYF. The CDR3 nucleotides read TGTGCCAGCAGCTTGGTGGGACAGGGGTCCCAAGAGACCCAGTACTTC.

This clone was detected only once. The chain is built from TRBV19 and TRBJ2-7; a weak D match, TRBD1 (6 bases). Trimming took 2 bases from V and 3 from J, leaving 20 bases between them. Germline CDR1 is LNHDA and CDR2 is SQIVND (reference sequence). The CDR3 length is 17 residues. Written as DNA, the CDR3 is TGTGCCAGTAGTATAAACGGTGGGACATACAATTTCTACGAGCAGTACTTC. Protein product: CASSINGGTYNFYEQYF.

The chain has TRBV5-1 and TRBJ1-6; 9 bases are a match to TRBD1. The junction had 7 bases not matched to a gene; V was cut back by 0 bases and J by 6 bases. This CDR3 comprises 17 residues. Germline CDR1 and CDR2: SGHRS and YFSETQ. CDR3 residues: CASSLANRGRSNSPLHF. CDR3 nucleotide sequence: TGCGCCAGCAGCTTGGCTAACAGGGGGCGAAGTAATTCACCCCTCCACTTT.

The V call is TRBV7-6, the J call TRBJ2-7; 7 bases match TRBD2. Germline CDR1 and CDR2: SGHVS and FNYEAQ. The CDR3 has 17 amino acids. Trimming removed 1 base from V and 3 bases from J; junction bases left unmatched: 12. Here the CDR3 DNA reads TGTGCCAGCAGCTTAGAGTTGTCGCGGGGAGGGAACTACGAGCAGTACTTC. Amino acid sequence: CASSLELSRGGNYEQYF.

This chain links TRBV6-1 with TRBJ2-7; no clear D gene. There are 13 residues in the CDR3. Germline CDR1 MNHNS, CDR2 SASEGT. The V end lost 10 bases, the J end lost 0 bases, and 13 bases lay between the germline ends. The CDR3: CATSYRDSYEQYF. Written as DNA, the CDR3 is TGTGCCACCTCATACAGAGACTCCTACGAGCAGTACTTC.

J is TRBJ2-7 and V is TRBV14, with a possible D match to TRBD2 (6 bases). The CDR3 contains 13 residues. With 4 bases removed from V and 7 bases from J, the gap between germline ends came to 14 bases. Germline-derived CDR1 and CDR2 are SGHDN and FVKESK. The CDR3, as DNA: TGTGCCAGCAGCCCCCGGGGGTTCGGAGAGCAGTACTTC. Protein product: CASSPRGFGEQYF.

The rearrangement links TRBV28 to TRBJ1-6; D might be TRBD1 (5 bases). Between the trimmed V and J ends, which lost 5 bases and 1 base, there was a span of 27 bases. The CDR3 runs 21 residues. CDR1 MDHEN and CDR2 SYDVKM come from the germline V gene. CDR3 sequence reads: CASSITGAHSQESSYNSPLHF. CDR3 sequence (DNA): TGTGCCAGCAGTATCACAGGAGCGCATAGTCAGGAGTCTTCCTATAATTCACCCCTCCACTTT.

A few counts support this clone. The chain couples TRBV5-4 to TRBJ2-3; D gene ambiguous. Trimming left V 0 bases short and J 6 bases short, with 14 bases between. CDR3 size: 15 residues. Germline-derived CDR1 and CDR2 are SGHNT and YYREEE (reference sequence). The chain's CDR3 is CASSLDPVLRDTQYF. CDR3 sequence (DNA): TGTGCCAGCAGCTTGGACCCCGTCCTGAGGGATACGCAGTATTTT.

The rearrangement joins TRBV29-1 to TRBJ2-3; no clear D gene. CDR1 is SQVTM and CDR2 is ANQGSEA in the germline V gene. The V gene lost 8 bases and the J gene lost 4 bases, with 13 bases spanning the gap. This CDR3 spans 12 amino acids. The CDR3 spells CSINHSADTQYF. The CDR3 DNA reads TGCAGCATTAACCACAGTGCAGATACGCAGTATTTT.

The gene calls are TRBV10-1 and TRBJ2-7, with unresolved D. CDR1 WNHNN and CDR2 SYGVQD come from the germline V gene (reference sequence). Deletions cut 8 bases from V and 6 bases from J, with 20 bases between. The CDR3 has 14 residues. The CDR3 loop is CASLVWPLLSEQYF. The CDR3 DNA reads TGCGCCAGCCTAGTTTGGCCCCTCCTCTCCGAGCAGTACTTC.

The rearrangement links TRBV5-6 to TRBJ1-1; tentatively, D is TRBD1 (6 bases). Trimming took 2 bases from V and 12 from J, leaving 20 bases between them. Per the germline V gene, CDR1 is SGHDT and CDR2 is YYEEEE. The CDR3 length is 14 residues. The CDR3 coding sequence is TGTGCCAGCAGCTTTCAGGGGCAGGGCCCCAGGACTTTCTTT. It yields the protein CASSFQGQGPRTFF.

V is TRBV4-3 and J is TRBJ2-2, with 11 bases aligning to TRBD1. Germline values: CDR1 LGHNA, CDR2 YSLEER. The length of the CDR3 is 17 residues. The V segment lost 3 bases and the J segment 8 bases; nucleotides outside the gene matches: 11. CDR3 amino acids: CASSQARTGGAWGELFF. DNA of the CDR3: TGCGCCAGCAGCCAGGCCCGGACAGGGGGCGCTTGGGGGGAGCTGTTTTTT.

The chain employs TRBV11-2 and TRBJ2-3; a possible D gene is TRBD2 (5 bases). V dropped 4 bases and J dropped 4 bases, with 18 bases sitting between them. Looked up from germline, CDR1 is SGHAT and CDR2 is FQNNGV. The CDR3 contains 16 residues. CDR3 nucleotide sequence: TGTGCCAGCAGCTCCTGGCAGGAGGTAGCGCCAGATACGCAGTATTTT. Translated: CASSSWQEVAPDTQYF.

Here the CDR3 reads CASSLNRAERTDTQYF. The CDR3 nucleotides read TGTGCCAGCAGCCTAAACAGGGCTGAGAGGACAGATACGCAGTATTTT. The chain uses TRBV5-8 and TRBJ2-3; a weak D match, TRBD1 (6 bases). The germline V gene encodes CDR1 SGHTS and CDR2 YDEGEE. The CDR3 spans 16 residues. The ends were cut back, 4 bases at V and 3 bases at J, with 18 bases in the middle.

In this sample, this clone turned up once. This sequence joins TRBV6-5 and TRBJ1-6; 10 bases are shared with TRBD1. CDR1 and CDR2 (germline): MNHEY, SVGAGI. This CDR3 has 14 amino acids. With V trimmed by 4 bases and J by 10 bases, 4 bases remained unmatched. The CDR3 sequence is CASSWDRGKSPLHF. The CDR3 nucleotides read TGTGCCAGCAGTTGGGACAGGGGCAAATCACCCCTCCACTTT.

V is TRBV6-6 and J is TRBJ2-1, with a tentative D call TRBD2 (7 bases). V was cut by 9 bases and J by 3 bases, with 12 bases left in between. Germline V gene lookup returns CDR1 MNHNY and CDR2 SVGAGI (reference sequence). The CDR3 runs 13 residues. The CDR3 loop reads CARFGGLYNEQFF. CDR3 nucleotide sequence: TGTGCCAGGTTCGGGGGGCTCTACAATGAGCAGTTCTTC.

This clone was detected only a few times. CDR3 nucleotides: TGTGCCACCGGTCTTAGGAGTACAGATACGCAGTATTTT. Its translation is CATGLRSTDTQYF. The chain uses TRBV19 and TRBJ2-3; D gene unclear. Trimming cost V 10 bases and J 3 bases, with 14 bases left between them. This CDR3 has 13 residues. The germline CDR1 and CDR2 sequences are LNHDA and SQIVND (reference sequence).

CDR3 coding DNA: TGCGCCAGCAGCCAGGAAGGACCGGGACAGGGTTTAACTGAAGCTTTCTTT. Translating gives CASSQEGPGQGLTEAFF. The chain is built from TRBV4-3 and TRBJ1-1, with 9 bases aligning to TRBD1. The V gene's germline CDR1 is LGHNA and CDR2 YSLEER. The CDR3 sequence is 17 residues long. Trimming removed 3 bases from V and 5 bases from J; junction bases left unmatched: 13.

The gene calls are TRBV7-2 and TRBJ1-5, with D possibly TRBD1 on 6 matching bases. Trimming pared 2 bases from V and 1 base from J, leaving 18 bases between. The germline V gene has CDR1 SGHTA and CDR2 FQGNSA. This CDR3 comprises 18 residues. The CDR3 bases are TGTGCCAGCAGCTTACAGGGGCCCCGCGAGTGGAGCAATCAGCCCCAGCATTTT. Translated: CASSLQGPREWSNQPQHF.

Here the CDR3 DNA reads TGTGCCAGCAGGGGGGGGGACCAAGAGACCCAGTACTTC. This codes for CASRGGDQETQYF. The V call is TRBV2, the J call TRBJ2-5, with 7 bases identical to TRBD2. J gave up 0 bases and V 6 bases, and 1 base lay outside the gene matches. Looked up from germline, CDR1 is SNHLY and CDR2 is FYNNEI. This CDR3 has 13 amino acids.

CDR3 sequence reads: CASSLQISSAKNIQYF. CDR3 DNA sequence: TGTGCCAGCAGTCTTCAGATATCCTCAGCCAAAAACATTCAGTACTTC. The rearrangement uses TRBV27 and TRBJ2-4; D is uncertain. V was shortened by 5 bases and J by 0 bases, with 14 bases between the two germline ends. The V gene's germline CDR1 is MNHEY and CDR2 SMNVEV (reference sequence). This CDR3 has 16 residues.

In its sample, this clone was seen a few times. The chain employs TRBV19 and TRBJ2-5, with D maybe TRBD1 (6 bases). From germline, CDR1 is LNHDA and CDR2 SQIVND (reference sequence). V was trimmed by 7 bases and J by 1 base, leaving 16 bases between them. The CDR3 covers 15 residues. CDR3 residues: CASTNTGQVQETQYF. The CDR3 DNA follows: TGTGCCAGTACCAATACAGGGCAGGTCCAAGAGACCCAGTACTTC.

The chain couples TRBV6-5 to TRBJ1-6; TRBD1 is a possible D gene (5 bases). CDR1 is MNHEY and CDR2 is SVGAGI in the germline V gene. The CDR3 covers 14 residues. V lost 6 bases, J lost 8 bases, and 14 bases lay in between. CDR3 sequence: CASRQDYSDSPLHF. CDR3 DNA sequence: TGTGCCAGCAGACAGGATTACTCCGATTCACCCCTCCACTTT.

The chain has TRBV2 and TRBJ1-5; no definite D call. V was pared by 1 base and J by 4 bases, with 14 bases between. CDR3 size: 16 residues. Looked up from germline, CDR1 is SNHLY and CDR2 is FYNNEI. CDR3 residues: CASSEGFGQKNQPQHF. The CDR3 bases are TGTGCCAGCAGTGAAGGATTTGGGCAGAAAAATCAGCCCCAGCATTTT.

CDR3 DNA sequence: TGTGCCAGCAGCTTATCAGGGCCCTCGAGGTCCCAGCATTTT. Translating gives CASSLSGPSRSQHF. The genes are TRBV7-2 and TRBJ1-5, with D maybe TRBD1 (5 bases). The length of the CDR3 is 14 residues. Trimming removed 2 bases at V and 11 bases at J, with 16 bases between. Germline-derived CDR1 and CDR2 are SGHTA and FQGNSA.

The J gene is TRBJ2-3, the V gene TRBV6-5; 8 bases are shared with TRBD2. J was trimmed by 0 bases and V by 5 bases; bases with no gene match: 4. CDR1 is MNHEY, CDR2 SVGAGI, per germline. The CDR3 is made up of 15 amino acids. The CDR3 region is CASSIGGVSTDTQYF. The DNA for the CDR3 is TGTGCCAGCAGTATCGGGGGGGTGAGCACAGATACGCAGTATTTT.